The 23 T cell receptor beta chains below all came from one sample that was sequenced in a study of T cell clones after liver transplantation (dated by TCRdb to the late 2010s). Preparation of the library involved the immunoSEQ multiplex PCR assay. As stored in TCRdb, this immuneACCESS dataset retains in-frame rearrangements with V and J assigned. A fraction of the clones does not appear; measured against another copy, unresolved V genes explain less than half of the discrepancy, and the remainder lacks a known reason. This sample is represented by tens of thousands of clones; around 78% of them were singletons. Together, the top ten hold roughly 2.8% of the sample. Here the sequenced sample was CD4+ T cells from blood, taken at the 22-month timepoint. The receptors shown here come from a human patient who received a liver transplant. The graft donor may be the source of some T cells after a transplant.

This clone is a singleton in its sample. The gene calls are TRBV10-3 and TRBJ2-5, with 8 bases that match TRBD1. CDR1 and CDR2 from the germline V gene are ENHRY and SYGVKD. The CDR3 has 12 amino acids. The trim removed 8 bases at V and 4 bases at J, leaving 3 bases unmatched. The CDR3 protein is CAIAGGRETQYF. The CDR3, as DNA: TGTGCCATCGCAGGGGGCAGAGAGACCCAGTACTTC.

The CDR3 bases are TGTGCCAGCAGCTTAACGGGAGGGTCCCAGCCCCAGCATTTT. Protein: CASSLTGGSQPQHF. The chain recombines TRBV7-3 with TRBJ1-5; D unresolved. The V end lost 0 bases, the J end lost 7 bases, and 10 bases lay between the germline ends. Germline CDR1 reads SGHTA; CDR2 reads FQGTGA. This CDR3 has 14 residues.

For the CDR3, the DNA is TGTGCCAGCAGCTCTCTCGACTCTGGGGCCAACGTCCTGACTTTC. Its translation: CASSSLDSGANVLTF. The J gene is TRBJ2-6, the V gene TRBV6-5; the D is unclear. Trimming took off 6 bases at V and 0 bases at J, with 9 bases between the two ends. The CDR3 loop spans 15 amino acids. Per the germline V gene, CDR1 is MNHEY and CDR2 is SVGAGI.

The chain is built from TRBV5-4 and TRBJ2-7, with 7 bases fitting TRBD1. The CDR3 extends over 14 amino acids. CDR1 and CDR2 from the germline V gene are SGHNT and YYREEE (reference sequence). The V segment lost 2 bases and the J segment 2 bases; nucleotides outside the gene matches: 4. The CDR3 bases are TGTGCCAGCAGCTTTGTCGGGACAGCCTACGAGCAGTACTTC. It specifies CASSFVGTAYEQYF.

This sequence joins TRBV9 and TRBJ1-4; 9 nucleotides line up with TRBD1. Losses at the gene ends were 3 bases for V and 8 bases for J; bases not matched to a gene: 8. Germline assignment: CDR1 SGDLS and CDR2 YYNGEE. The CDR3 runs to 15 residues. CDR3 coding DNA: TGTGCCAGCAGCGCCAAGACAGGGGGACGGGAAAAACTGTTTTTT. Residues: CASSAKTGGREKLFF.

The CDR3 region is CASGTAYGYTF. The CDR3 nucleotides read TGTGCCAGCGGGACGGCGTATGGCTACACCTTC. The chain couples TRBV28 to TRBJ1-2; weak D call: TRBD1 (5 bases). Trimming took 8 bases from V and 5 from J, leaving 9 bases between them. Germline CDR1 reads MDHEN; CDR2 reads SYDVKM. CDR3 length: 11 amino acids.

In the case of this clone: Mismatch with germline at one junction end may stem from a read error. The chain has TRBV7-7 and TRBJ2-5; no reliable D call. Germline V CDR1 and CDR2: SSHAT, FNYEAQ (reference sequence). CDR3 length equals 13 residues. Here the CDR3 reads CASSLAAPETQYF. CDR3 nucleotides: TGTGCTAGCAGCTTGGCAGCGCCTGAGACCCAGTACTTC.

This chain links TRBV19 with TRBJ2-3; D gene unclear. In germline, CDR1 is LNHDA, CDR2 SQIVND (reference sequence). This CDR3 contains 17 residues. The germline V and J ends were trimmed by 3 bases and 2 bases, with 18 bases remaining between them. CDR3: CASSMGPRAVFTDTQYF. In nucleotides, the CDR3 is TGTGCCAGTAGTATGGGCCCTAGGGCCGTCTTCACAGATACGCAGTATTTT.

J is TRBJ1-5 and V is TRBV4-2; D might be TRBD1 (6 bases). Trimming removed 0 bases at V and 3 bases at J, with 9 bases between. CDR3 length: 15 amino acids. CDR1 and CDR2 from the germline V gene are LGHNA and YNFKEQ. In DNA, the CDR3 is TGTGCCAGCAGCCAAGATTACAGGGTCAATCAGCCCCAGCATTTT. Its protein product is CASSQDYRVNQPQHF.

This chain uses TRBV19 with TRBJ2-7; TRBD2 matches at 8 bases. The germline CDR1 and CDR2 sequences are LNHDA and SQIVND (reference sequence). J was trimmed by 5 bases and V by 5 bases; bases with no gene match: 8. This CDR3 is 14 amino acids long. This CDR3 is CASSFGLAVNEQYF. The CDR3, as DNA: TGTGCCAGTAGTTTCGGACTAGCCGTCAACGAGCAGTACTTC. The full variable domain, its missing parts supplied by reference TRBV19 and TRBJ2-7, is DGGITQSPKYLFRKEGQNVTLSCEQNLNHDAMYWYRQDPGQGLRLIYYSQIVNDFQKGDIAEGYSVSREKKESFPLTVTSAQKNPTAFYLCASSFGLAVNEQYFGPGTRLTVT.

The rearrangement links TRBV4-3 to TRBJ2-5; TRBD1 is a possible D gene (6 bases). CDR1 is LGHNA and CDR2 is YSLEER in the germline V gene. Trimming cost V 1 base and J 1 base, with 16 bases left between them. This CDR3 region has 17 residues. The CDR3: CASSQGAGGRGQETQYF. The CDR3 region has the DNA TGCGCCAGCAGCCAAGGAGCTGGGGGCCGCGGCCAAGAGACCCAGTACTTC.

V is TRBV19 and J is TRBJ1-5; D perhaps matches TRBD1 (5 bases). V dropped 4 bases and J dropped 11 bases, with 12 bases sitting between them. The CDR3 spans 12 residues. CDR1 and CDR2 (germline): LNHDA, SQIVND (reference sequence). The CDR3 sequence is CASSSRSRAQHF. The CDR3 DNA reads as TGTGCCAGTAGTAGCAGGTCCAGGGCCCAGCATTTT. Full variable domain (missing parts from reference TRBV19 and TRBJ1-5): DGGITQSPKYLFRKEGQNVTLSCEQNLNHDAMYWYRQDPGQGLRLIYYSQIVNDFQKGDIAEGYSVSREKKESFPLTVTSAQKNPTAFYLCASSSRSRAQHFGDGTRLSIL.

The gene calls are TRBV19 and TRBJ1-5; no reliable D call. Trimming took off 8 bases at V and 3 bases at J, with 8 bases between the two ends. The CDR3 consists of 12 residues. Germline loops: CDR1 LNHDA, CDR2 SQIVND (reference sequence). CDR3 amino acids: CASGPINQPQHF. The DNA for the CDR3 is TGTGCCAGTGGGCCGATCAATCAGCCCCAGCATTTT.

This chain links TRBV28 with TRBJ2-1; TRBD2 is a possible D gene (6 bases). The germline gives CDR1 MDHEN, CDR2 SYDVKM. The CDR3 has 15 residues. The V gene lost 4 bases and the J gene lost 8 bases, with 18 bases spanning the gap. The CDR3 protein is CASSWSGLPGDEQFF. The CDR3 bases are TGTGCCAGCAGTTGGTCAGGACTACCCGGGGATGAGCAGTTCTTC. The variable domain in full, with the rest retrieved from reference TRBV28 and TRBJ2-1, is DVKVTQSSRYLVKRTGEKVFLECVQDMDHENMFWYRQDPGLGLRLIYFSYDVKMKEKGDIPEGYSVSREKKERFSLILESASTNQTSMYLCASSWSGLPGDEQFFGPGTRLTVL.

The chain employs TRBV27 and TRBJ2-7; TRBD2 might be the D (6 bases). Per the germline V gene, CDR1 is MNHEY and CDR2 is SMNVEV (reference sequence). This CDR3 region has 16 residues. With 3 bases removed from V and 2 bases from J, the gap between germline ends came to 17 bases. This CDR3 is CASSLRERGRPYEQYF. The CDR3 region has the DNA TGTGCCAGCAGTTTGAGGGAGAGAGGGAGGCCCTACGAGCAGTACTTC.

This sequence joins TRBV10-3 and TRBJ2-3; 14 bases are shared with TRBD2. The CDR3 sequence is 13 residues long. Per germline, CDR1 ENHRY and CDR2 SYGVKD. V lost 10 bases and J lost 8; bases outside the gene matches: 5. CDR3 loop: CATWTSGGSTQYF. In DNA form, the CDR3 reads TGTGCCACCTGGACTAGCGGGGGGAGTACGCAGTATTTT.

The V gene is TRBV2, the J gene TRBJ1-2; weak D call: TRBD1 (5 bases). CDR3 length: 14 residues. Per the germline V gene, CDR1 is SNHLY and CDR2 is FYNNEI. The V gene lost 6 bases and the J gene lost 1 base, with 12 bases spanning the gap. CDR3 sequence: CASRETQVNYGYTF. CDR3 nucleotides: TGTGCCAGCAGGGAAACACAGGTTAACTATGGCTACACCTTC. Full variable domain (remainder filled in from reference TRBV2 and TRBJ1-2): EPEVTQTPSHQVTQMGQEVILRCVPISNHLYFYWYRQILGQKVEFLVSFYNNEISEKSEIFDDQFSVERPDGSNFTLKIRSTKLEDSAMYFCASRETQVNYGYTFGSGTRLTVV.

The chain couples TRBV6-6 to TRBJ1-1; TRBD1 agrees at 10 bases. Trimming cost V 9 bases and J 8 bases; bases outside gene matches: 12. Per germline, CDR1 MNHNY and CDR2 SVGAGI (reference sequence). This CDR3 region has 14 residues. CDR3 sequence (DNA): TGTGCCAGTAGAACCGGGACAGGGGTTTTGGAAGCTTTCTTT. It is translated as CASRTGTGVLEAFF.

The chain links TRBV27 to TRBJ1-2; D is ambiguous. Germline assignment: CDR1 MNHEY and CDR2 SMNVEV (reference sequence). The CDR3 is 16 residues long. V was pared by 2 bases and J by 0 bases, with 13 bases between. In DNA form, the CDR3 reads TGTGCCAGCAGTTTAAATCTTGGCGGAGCTAACTATGGCTACACCTTC. It codes for CASSLNLGGANYGYTF.

As DNA, the CDR3 is TGTGCCTGGAGTACTGGGGCCGGGGAGCTGTTTTTT. This codes for CAWSTGAGELFF. V gene TRBV30 combines with J gene TRBJ2-2; no clear D. V lost 2 bases and J 6 bases, leaving 7 bases between the germline ends. The V gene's germline CDR1 is GTSNPN and CDR2 SVGIG (reference sequence). This CDR3 spans 12 amino acids.

The rearrangement uses TRBV5-4 and TRBJ2-2, with 8 bases lining up with TRBD2. Germline V CDR1 and CDR2: SGHNT, YYREEE (reference sequence). The V and J ends lost 3 bases and 6 bases, in that order; junction bases with no gene match: 13. CDR3 size: 17 residues. The CDR3: CASSSNRVAGGPGELFF. CDR3 in DNA: TGTGCCAGCAGCTCAAACAGAGTCGCGGGAGGCCCCGGGGAGCTGTTTTTT.

This chain uses TRBV13 with TRBJ1-5; no clear D. The germline CDR1 and CDR2 sequences are PRHDT and FYEKMQ (reference sequence). The CDR3 has 15 amino acids. The germline V and J ends were trimmed by 1 base and 2 bases, with 9 bases remaining between them. The CDR3 sequence: CASSLAGTGNQPQHF. CDR3 bases: TGTGCCAGCAGCTTAGCGGGTACAGGCAATCAGCCCCAGCATTTT.

The rearrangement joins TRBV7-8 to TRBJ2-7; 7 bases match TRBD2. CDR1 and CDR2 from the germline V gene are SGHVS and FQNEAQ. This CDR3 has 15 residues. With 5 bases clipped from V and 2 bases from J, the junction kept 9 bases outside the gene matches. The CDR3 protein is CASSPSGAGTYEQYF. The CDR3 region has the DNA TGTGCCAGCAGCCCCAGCGGGGCAGGGACCTACGAGCAGTACTTC.